Listed below are T cell receptor beta chains from one sample, sequenced in a study of blood T cell repertoires in COVID-19. The protocol was immunoSEQ multiplex PCR, while the TCRdb copy is restricted to in-frame clones and leaves out a portion. Counted here are some 220,000 clones, around four fifths occurring once; the ten biggest clones make up 5.5% to 8%. The sample consisted of peripheral blood. The source of these receptors is a woman aged 60 to 75 with active or convalescent COVID-19. The CDR3 runs from the conserved cysteine through the conserved F or W. The D gene is left open where the match is weak. Size is stated for part of the rows, as once, few or many counts, or as a class when the clone is expanded.

clone size | J gene | V gene | D gene | CDR3 protein | CDR3 DNA
NA | TRBJ2-3 | TRBV12-5 | TRBD2 | CASGLVIRASGADTQYF | TGTGCTAGTGGTTTGGTAATCCGGGCTAGCGGTGCAGATACGCAGTATTTT
NA | TRBJ1-1 | TRBV28 | NA | CASSFVMNTEAFF | TGTGCCAGCAGTTTTGTTATGAACACTGAAGCTTTCTTT
NA | TRBJ2-3 | TRBV6-6 | NA | CASSYSQNTDTQYF | TGTGCCAGCAGTTACTCGCAGAACACAGATACGCAGTATTTT
NA | TRBJ2-1 | TRBV7-8 | TRBD2 | CASSLVASGRQSSFF | TGTGCCAGCAGCTTAGTGGCTAGCGGGAGGCAGTCCTCGTTCTTC
NA | TRBJ1-4 | TRBV24-1 | NA | CATSDYGEKLFF | TGTGCCACCAGTGATTACGGTGAAAAACTGTTTTTT
once | TRBJ1-2 | TRBV21-1 | NA | CASADRRKRLNYGYTF | TGTGCCAGCGCAGACAGGCGCAAGCGCCTTAACTATGGCTACACCTTC
NA | TRBJ1-2 | TRBV19 | TRBD1 | CASSMGQGDYGYTF | TGTGCCAGTAGTATGGGACAGGGGGACTATGGCTACACCTTC
NA | TRBJ2-5 | TRBV7-8 | NA | CASSWGVQETQYF | TGTGCCAGCAGCTGGGGAGTTCAAGAGACCCAGTACTTC
NA | TRBJ2-3 | TRBV19 | NA | CASSIPEGTDTQYF | TGTGCCAGTAGTATTCCCGAGGGCACAGATACGCAGTATTTT
NA | TRBJ2-1 | TRBV4-1 | NA | CASSANRVPFSYNEQFF | TGCGCCAGCAGCGCTAACAGGGTCCCTTTCTCCTACAATGAGCAGTTCTTC
NA | TRBJ1-6 | TRBV19 | NA | CASNLGGGRSPLHF | TGTGCCAGTAACCTCGGCGGGGGGCGTTCACCCCTCCACTTT
NA | TRBJ2-3 | TRBV3-1/TRBV3-2 | TRBD2 | CASSQTSGTTDTQYF | TGTGCCAGCAGCCAAACTAGCGGCACCACAGATACGCAGTATTTT
once | TRBJ2-7 | TRBV29-1 | TRBD2 | CSVEESASGSHSYEQYF | TGCAGCGTTGAAGAATCGGCTAGCGGGAGTCATTCCTACGAGCAGTACTTC
NA | TRBJ2-1 | TRBV10-2 | TRBD2 | CASRTAGSSYNEQFF | TGCGCCAGCAGGACAGCGGGGAGCTCCTACAATGAGCAGTTCTTC
once | TRBJ1-1 | TRBV30 | NA | CAWSRGWCTEAFF | TGTGCCTGGAGTAGGGGTTGGTGTACTGAAGCTTTCTTT
NA | TRBJ1-1 | TRBV18 | NA | CASSQGLNTEAFF | TGTGCCAGCTCACAGGGGCTCAACACTGAAGCTTTCTTT
NA | TRBJ1-1 | TRBV18 | TRBD1 | CASSRGQGETEAFF | TGTGCCAGCTCACGAGGACAGGGAGAGACTGAAGCTTTCTTT
NA | TRBJ1-6 | TRBV5-1 | TRBD1 | CASSPQGGNSPLHF | TGCGCCAGCAGCCCACAGGGGGGTAATTCACCCCTCCACTTT
once | TRBJ1-1 | TRBV6-5 | NA | CASSPFRDTEAFF | TGTGCCAGCAGTCCGTTCAGGGACACTGAAGCTTTCTTT
NA | TRBJ1-3 | TRBV15 | TRBD1 | CATSTGTAGNTIYF | TGTGCCACCAGCACAGGGACAGCTGGAAACACCATATATTTT
few | TRBJ1-2 | TRBV27 | NA | CASSLGRAYGYTF | TGTGCCAGCAGTTTAGGCAGGGCCTATGGCTACACCTTC
NA | TRBJ2-2 | TRBV19 | TRBD1 | CASTHQGAVGELFF | TGTGCCAGTACTCACCAGGGGGCCGTCGGGGAGCTGTTTTTT
NA | TRBJ2-1 | TRBV7-3 | TRBD2 | CASSLGLTSGRGLEQFF | TGTGCCAGCAGCTTAGGATTAACTAGCGGGAGAGGGTTGGAGCAGTTCTTC
NA | TRBJ1-2 | TRBV27 | NA | CASSSLSGGYTF | TGTGCCAGCAGTTCCCTAAGCGGCGGCTACACCTTC
NA | TRBJ2-3 | TRBV7-3 | TRBD2 | CASSLGLAGVADTQYF | TGTGCCAGCAGCTTAGGACTAGCGGGAGTCGCAGATACGCAGTATTTT
NA | TRBJ1-1 | TRBV6-5 | NA | CAAGRGRPDTEAFF | TGTGCCGCCGGGAGGGGGAGGCCTGACACTGAAGCTTTCTTT
NA | TRBJ2-5 | TRBV11-2 | NA | CASSLGQLQETQYF | TGTGCCAGCAGCTTAGGACAGCTACAAGAGACCCAGTACTTC
once | TRBJ2-3 | TRBV4-1 | TRBD1 | CASSSDRASTDTQYF | TGCGCCAGCAGCTCGGACAGGGCGAGCACAGATACGCAGTATTTT
NA | TRBJ2-1 | TRBV11-3 | TRBD2 | CASGRVAGVNEQFF | TGTGCCAGCGGCAGGGTAGCGGGAGTAAATGAGCAGTTCTTC
NA | TRBJ1-2 | TRBV7-2 | NA | CASSHSGGANYGYTF | TGTGCCAGCAGCCACTCGGGGGGGGCGAACTATGGCTACACCTTC